The entry below describes one T cell receptor beta chain. As defined, naive CD8 cells were CD45RO-negative and positively selected for CCR7, with terminally differentiated effector memory CD45RA+ cells excluded. This record belongs to a study of shared clonotypes between healthy human individuals. Germline loops: CDR1 KGHSH, CDR2 LQKENI. The CDR3 has 15 residues. The J segment lost 8 bases and the V segment lost 5 bases, leaving 7 bases of the junction unmatched. TCRdb's copy holds only in-frame clones and misses some; the assay was immunoSEQ multiplex PCR. The data contain hundreds of thousands of clones, roughly 96% of them singletons.

The chain employs TRBV18 and TRBJ2-1, with TRBD2 matching over 12 bases. The receptor comes from a man under 40 in good health. What was sequenced was naive CD8+ T cells sorted from blood. This CDR3 reads CASSTTGTSGHEQFF. The CDR3 DNA follows: TGTGCCAGCTCAACGACCGGGACTAGCGGGCATGAGCAGTTCTTC.